Shown below are 22 T cell receptor beta chains from a single sample sequenced in a study of T-cell reconstitution after alpha-beta-depleted transplantation in children. A TCRbeta library incorporating unique molecular identifiers was prepared. A single record per CDR3 protein comes from TCRdb applying MiXCR to the PCR reads. The data contain more than 200,000 distinct CDR3 sequences, about a quarter of them seen just once; the ten biggest clones take up around 2.5%. Sequences were derived from PBMCs, sampled before TCRalphabeta/CD19-depleted stem cell transplant. These receptors were collected from a girl aged 2-9 years with Fanconi anemia, due to receive a stem cell transplant.

This clonotype appeared many times. The chain links TRBV12-3 or TRBV12-4 to TRBJ2-7; 8 bases agree with TRBD1. The CDR3 is 16 amino acids. V gave up 4 bases and J gave up 4 bases; unmatched junction bases: 12. The CDR3 DNA reads as TGTGCCAGCAGTTCCCCCGCCGGGACAGGACTTTACGAGCAGTACTTC. Protein: CASSSPAGTGLYEQYF.

This clonotype was detected many times. This chain connects TRBV14 to TRBJ2-1; D is unresolved. CDR3 length: 13 residues. V lost 2 bases and J 8 bases, leaving 10 bases between the germline ends. The germline CDR1 and CDR2 sequences are SGHDN and FVKESK. CDR3 residues: CASSQLMGYEQFF. The CDR3 DNA follows: TGTGCCAGCAGCCAACTTATGGGATATGAGCAGTTCTTC. Supplemented by reference TRBV14 and TRBJ2-1, the full variable domain reads EAGVTQFPSHSVIEKGQTVTLRCDPISGHDNLYWYRRVMGKEIKFLLHFVKESKQDESGMPNNRFLAERTGGTYSTLKVQPAELEDSGVYFCASSQLMGYEQFFGPGTRLTVL.

This clonotype was recorded many times. This chain uses TRBV20-1 with TRBJ2-3; 7 bases are shared with TRBD1. This CDR3 has 19 amino acids. With V trimmed by 2 bases and J by 2 bases, 19 bases remained unmatched. Per germline, CDR1 DFQATT and CDR2 SNEGSKA (reference sequence). The CDR3 spells CSARTYRGPISRYTDTQYF. DNA of the CDR3: TGCAGTGCTAGAACCTACAGGGGCCCGATTTCCCGTTACACAGATACGCAGTATTTT.

There are many counts of this clonotype. The chain combines TRBV20-1 with TRBJ2-7; no clear D. V dropped 5 bases and J dropped 2 bases, with 13 bases sitting between them. Germline lookup yields CDR1 DFQATT and CDR2 SNEGSKA (reference sequence). This CDR3 has 13 residues. The CDR3 region is CSAQGRDTYEQYF. CDR3 in DNA: TGCAGTGCTCAAGGTAGAGACACCTACGAGCAGTACTTC.

V usage is TRBV7-3 and J usage is TRBJ2-1, with D maybe TRBD2 (7 bases). V lost 4 bases and J lost 6, with 16 bases in between. CDR1 SGHTA and CDR2 FQGTGA come from the germline V gene. The CDR3 sequence is 15 residues long. CDR3 DNA: TGTGCCAGCAGCTATGGGTGGGGGGGGCGCAATGAGCAGTTCTTC. This codes for CASSYGWGGRNEQFF.

The rearrangement uses TRBV6-1 and TRBJ2-1, with D unclear. CDR3 length: 14 amino acids. The germline CDR1 and CDR2 sequences are MNHNS and SASEGT. Trimming removed 10 bases at V and 4 bases at J, with 17 bases between. CDR3 in amino acids: CATRWGLGYNEQFF. The CDR3 DNA reads TGTGCCACCCGATGGGGTCTAGGTTACAATGAGCAGTTCTTC.

This clonotype came up many times. J is TRBJ2-1 and V is TRBV28; 9 bases agree with TRBD1. J was trimmed by 4 bases and V by 5 bases; bases with no gene match: 3. Looked up from germline, CDR1 is MDHEN and CDR2 is SYDVKM. The CDR3 has 14 amino acids. This CDR3 reads CASSRTGAYNEQFF. CDR3 DNA: TGTGCCAGCAGTAGGACAGGGGCGTACAATGAGCAGTTCTTC.

The CDR3 reads CASSYPTTDTQYF. CDR3 in DNA: TGTGCCAGCAGTTACCCCACCACAGATACGCAGTATTTT. This sequence joins TRBV6-5 and TRBJ2-3, with D unclear. V shed 2 bases and J shed 2 bases, with 5 bases lying between them. Germline V gives CDR1 MNHEY, CDR2 SVGAGI. This CDR3 has 13 amino acids.

This clonotype was counted a few times. The CDR3 here is CASRWTSGAGNEQFF. The CDR3 DNA is TGTGCCAGCAGATGGACTAGCGGGGCTGGCAATGAGCAGTTCTTC. The gene calls are TRBV2 and TRBJ2-1; 12 bases match TRBD2. The V gene's germline CDR1 is SNHLY and CDR2 FYNNEI. The junction had 6 bases not matched to a gene; V was cut back by 6 bases and J by 6 bases. This CDR3 contains 15 residues.

The table lists this clonotype with many counts. The chain combines TRBV20-1 with TRBJ1-2, with D tentatively TRBD1 (6 bases). This CDR3 contains 12 residues. CDR1 is DFQATT and CDR2 is SNEGSKA in the germline V gene (reference sequence). With 7 bases removed from V and 2 bases from J, the gap between germline ends came to 11 bases. This chain's CDR3 is CSVGRGNYGYTF. CDR3 bases: TGCAGTGTGGGCAGGGGCAACTATGGCTACACCTTC.

This clonotype was counted at least ten times. The rearrangement uses TRBV20-1 and TRBJ2-7; D is possibly TRBD2 (6 bases). V gave up 6 bases and J gave up 4 bases, with 13 bases separating them. The V gene's germline CDR1 is DFQATT and CDR2 SNEGSKA (reference sequence). This CDR3 region has 12 residues. The chain's CDR3 is CSAVRGTYEQYF. The CDR3 nucleotides read TGCAGTGCCGTCCGGGGGACTTACGAGCAGTACTTC.

Worth noting for this clonotype: Since a much larger clone is just one base distant, this may be a read error. No conserved phenylalanine or tryptophan is present at the end of the CDR3, so a read error is the likely explanation. The chain carries TRBV18 and TRBJ2-3; 12 bases line up with TRBD2. Germline V lookup: CDR1 KGHSH, CDR2 LQKENI. The V segment lost 3 bases and the J segment 9 bases; nucleotides outside the gene matches: 10. This CDR3 is 16 amino acids long. This CDR3 reads CASSPIGLAGLTTQYS. CDR3 in DNA: TGTGCCAGCTCACCTATCGGACTAGCGGGGTTGACGACGCAGTATTCT.

This clonotype appeared many times. This chain links TRBV29-1 with TRBJ1-5, with TRBD1 matching 12 bases. CDR3 size: 16 residues. V shed 6 bases and J 0 bases; nucleotides not matched to a gene: 6. Germline lookup yields CDR1 SQVTM and CDR2 ANQGSEA. CDR3 DNA sequence: TGCAGCGTCCGGGACAGGGGGCTCAATAGCAATCAGCCCCAGCATTTT. Protein product: CSVRDRGLNSNQPQHF.

In this sample, this clonotype turned up many times. The rearrangement uses TRBV5-6 and TRBJ2-3; TRBD2 might be the D (7 bases). Germline lookup yields CDR1 SGHDT and CDR2 YYEEEE. Trimming took 6 bases from V and 9 from J, leaving 14 bases between them. This CDR3 spans 12 amino acids. The CDR3 loop reads CASTEGGLTQYF. The CDR3, as DNA: TGTGCCAGCACCGAGGGGGGGTTGACGCAGTATTTT.

This chain uses TRBV10-3 with TRBJ2-3, with D uncertain. Germline loops: CDR1 ENHRY, CDR2 SYGVKD. The CDR3 sequence is 16 residues long. The V and J ends lost 4 bases and 0 bases respectively, with 14 bases between them. The CDR3 sequence: CAISGKGGSSTDTQYF. In DNA, the CDR3 is TGTGCCATCAGTGGGAAAGGCGGCTCTAGCACAGATACGCAGTATTTT.

In its sample, this clonotype was seen many times. The V gene is TRBV29-1, the J gene TRBJ2-3; the D gene is possibly TRBD1 (5 bases). Germline V gene lookup returns CDR1 SQVTM and CDR2 ANQGSEA. Trimming pared 3 bases from V and 4 bases from J, leaving 11 bases between. CDR3 length: 13 residues. CDR3 in amino acids: CSVEIRVPDTQYF. CDR3 coding DNA: TGCAGCGTTGAGATCAGGGTGCCAGATACGCAGTATTTT.

This rearrangement joins TRBV2 to TRBJ1-5; 7 bases match TRBD1. The germline V gene encodes CDR1 SNHLY and CDR2 FYNNEI. V lost 7 bases to trimming and J lost 4 bases; unmatched junction nucleotides: 4. The CDR3 has 13 residues. The chain's CDR3 is CASKDRPNQPQHF. The CDR3 DNA sequence: TGTGCCAGCAAGGACAGGCCTAATCAGCCCCAGCATTTT.

The chain couples TRBV3-1 to TRBJ2-1; D unclear. CDR1 and CDR2 (germline): LGHDT, YNNKEL (reference sequence). V dropped 0 bases and J dropped 1 base, with 7 bases sitting between them. The CDR3 extends over 15 amino acids. The CDR3 protein is CASSQDTQSYNEQFF. The CDR3 bases are TGTGCCAGCAGCCAAGATACACAGTCCTACAATGAGCAGTTCTTC.

This clonotype has at least ten counts. The rearrangement uses TRBV24-1 and TRBJ1-1; possibly TRBD1 for D (5 bases). Germline V lookup: CDR1 KGHDR, CDR2 SFDVKD. V dropped 1 base and J dropped 10 bases, with 15 bases sitting between them. The CDR3 is 14 amino acids. The CDR3 protein is CATSDLGPFGGAFF. The CDR3 DNA reads as TGTGCCACCAGTGATTTAGGACCTTTCGGGGGAGCTTTCTTT.

Many counts were recorded for this clonotype. V gene TRBV29-1 combines with J gene TRBJ2-3; 9 nucleotides match TRBD1. V lost 0 bases to trimming and J lost 7 bases; unmatched junction nucleotides: 8. The germline gives CDR1 SQVTM, CDR2 ANQGSEA. The CDR3 runs to 15 residues. CDR3 sequence: CSVEDGTGRENTQYF. CDR3 bases: TGCAGCGTTGAAGATGGGACAGGGAGAGAGAATACGCAGTATTTT.

This clonotype showed up just a few times. The chain couples TRBV5-1 to TRBJ2-7, with TRBD1 as a possible D gene (6 bases). CDR1 is SGHRS, CDR2 YFSETQ, per germline. Between the trimmed V and J ends, which lost 0 bases and 0 bases, there was a span of 19 bases. The CDR3 is made up of 18 amino acids. CDR3 in amino acids: CASSLEANGQTSSYEQYF. DNA of the CDR3: TGCGCCAGCAGCTTGGAGGCCAATGGACAGACGAGCTCCTACGAGCAGTACTTC.

The V and J genes are TRBV4-2 and TRBJ2-5, with D possibly matching TRBD2 (7 bases). V lost 0 bases and J 5 bases, leaving 22 bases between the germline ends. The CDR3 spans 18 residues. Germline CDR1 is LGHNA and CDR2 is YNFKEQ. The CDR3 spells CASSQDRGTKSDRETQYF. The CDR3 DNA sequence: TGTGCCAGCAGCCAAGATAGGGGGACTAAAAGCGATCGGGAGACCCAGTACTTC.